This TCR beta chain was captured in a study of shared T cell receptors in the human thymus. Germline assignment: CDR1 SGHRS and CDR2 YFSETQ. The ends were cut back, 3 bases at V and 1 base at J, with 20 bases in the middle. The CDR3 has 19 residues. TCRdb keeps only in-frame clones here, not all; method: immunoSEQ multiplex PCR. The sample contains 720,000 or so clones, around 85% of which appear only once. The same specimen was also included in a second study, on human thymus T cells. That report adds: Resections from corrective heart surgery supplied the thymus tissue. Blood and thymic repertoires both appeared biased in V and J gene usage.

The source is a girl under three years old with a congenital heart defect. The chain carries TRBV5-1 and TRBJ2-6; possibly TRBD1 for D (7 bases). The sequenced material came from thymocytes. For the CDR3, the DNA is TGCGCCAGCAGCTCCCGGGCGGGGCAGGGGGAGTCTGGGGCCAACGTCCTGACTTTC. Protein sequence: CASSSRAGQGESGANVLTF.